The 21 T cell receptor beta chains below all came from one sample that was sequenced in a study of blood T cell repertoires in COVID-19. Using immunoSEQ multiplex PCR, the repertoire was profiled, and TCRdb retains in-frame clones only, with some absent. This sample carries around 330,000 clones, approximately 86% of them seen once, and the ten largest clones take approximately 9%. The specimen was PBMCs or T cells enriched from blood (not recorded which). Receptors were obtained from a woman aged 18-35 years who had recovered from COVID-19.

This clone was found a few times. The J gene is TRBJ1-3, the V gene TRBV25-1, with unresolved D. V was clipped by 4 bases and J by 7 bases, with 11 bases between them. CDR1 and CDR2 from the germline V gene are MGHDK and SYGVNS. The CDR3 is 13 residues long. This CDR3 is CASSGAGSNTIYF. Written as DNA, the CDR3 is TGTGCCAGCAGTGGGGCGGGGAGCAACACCATATATTTT.

The chain links TRBV11-2 to TRBJ1-3; no clear D. The CDR3 is made up of 14 amino acids. V was cut by 5 bases and J by 0 bases, with 8 bases left in between. Germline V gene sequence: CDR1 SGHAT, CDR2 FQNNGV. CDR3 loop: CASSLAVSGNTIYF. Written as DNA, the CDR3 is TGTGCCAGCAGCCTTGCGGTCTCTGGAAACACCATATATTTT.

CDR3 bases: TGTGCCAGCAGCCAGGGGGGAAGGCGGGTGGGAGAGACCCAGTACTTC. Its protein is CASSQGGRRVGETQYF. The chain combines TRBV4-2 with TRBJ2-5, with a tentative D call TRBD2 (6 bases). The CDR3 covers 16 residues. CDR1 is LGHNA, CDR2 YNFKEQ, per germline. Between the trimmed V and J ends, which lost 3 bases and 4 bases, there was a span of 18 bases.

The gene calls are TRBV28 and TRBJ1-2; no definite D call. The CDR3 spans 15 residues. Trimming removed 8 bases from V and 12 bases from J, with 28 bases in between. Germline V gives CDR1 MDHEN, CDR2 SYDVKM. In DNA, the CDR3 is TGTGCCAGCGTCCCAAGGACTCTACTATCTATGGCTAACACCTTC. Protein product: CASVPRTLLSMANTF.

This clone was picked up one time. The chain links TRBV4-2 to TRBJ2-2; D unresolved. The CDR3 extends over 14 amino acids. Trimming took 2 bases from V and 1 from J, leaving 5 bases between them. Germline CDR1 LGHNA, CDR2 YNFKEQ. CDR3: CASSQRLNTGELFF. The CDR3 nucleotides read TGTGCCAGCAGCCAACGACTGAACACCGGGGAGCTGTTTTTT.

The rearrangement links TRBV2 to TRBJ1-4; 7 nucleotides agree with TRBD1. J was trimmed by 3 bases and V by 6 bases; bases with no gene match: 10. This CDR3 comprises 16 residues. Per germline, CDR1 SNHLY and CDR2 FYNNEI. Here the CDR3 reads CASSGGRGTANEKLFF. The DNA of the CDR3 is TGTGCCAGCAGCGGGGGCCGCGGGACAGCTAATGAAAAACTGTTTTTT.

The V call is TRBV9, the J call TRBJ1-2; D possibly corresponds to TRBD1 (5 bases). CDR3 length: 13 amino acids. Germline CDR1 reads SGDLS; CDR2 reads YYNGEE. With 1 base removed from V and 6 bases from J, the gap between germline ends came to 10 bases. Written as DNA, the CDR3 is TGTGCCAGCAGCGTATCTTGGGGGGATGGCTACACCTTC. This encodes CASSVSWGDGYTF.

The V call is TRBV29-1, the J call TRBJ1-3, with unresolved D. Between the trimmed V and J ends, which lost 6 bases and 4 bases, there was a span of 13 bases. The CDR3 spans 13 residues. Germline V gene data show CDR1 as SQVTM and CDR2 as ANQGSEA. CDR3 nucleotides: TGCAGCGTGGAGAGTACGGCCGGAAACACCATATATTTT. Amino acid sequence: CSVESTAGNTIYF.

V is TRBV28 and J is TRBJ2-5; 8 nucleotides align to TRBD2. The CDR3 is 16 amino acids. The trim removed 5 bases at V and 7 bases at J, leaving 15 bases unmatched. Germline V lookup: CDR1 MDHEN, CDR2 SYDVKM. DNA for the CDR3: TGTGCCAGCAGTGCCTCCGGGACTAGGGGGGTTGTGACCCAGTACTTC. The encoded protein is CASSASGTRGVVTQYF.

This chain connects TRBV24-1 to TRBJ2-3, with 9 bases fitting TRBD2. V trimming: 1 base; J trimming: 5 bases; junction bases outside the gene matches: 6. Germline CDR1 is KGHDR and CDR2 is SFDVKD. CDR3 length equals 16 residues. CDR3 sequence reads: CATSDLKRGARDTQYF. Written as DNA, the CDR3 is TGTGCCACCAGTGATTTAAAGCGGGGGGCCCGAGATACGCAGTATTTT.

V is TRBV9 and J is TRBJ2-1, with D possibly TRBD2 on 6 matching bases. Trimming took 2 bases from V and 1 from J, leaving 10 bases between them. Germline V gene lookup returns CDR1 SGDLS and CDR2 YYNGEE. This CDR3 region has 15 residues. CDR3 loop: CASSVGGRSYNEQFF. The DNA for the CDR3 is TGTGCCAGCAGCGTCGGAGGGCGTTCCTACAATGAGCAGTTCTTC. Looking up the rest from reference TRBV9 and TRBJ2-1 gives the full variable domain: DSGVTQTPKHLITATGQRVTLRCSPRSGDLSVYWYQQSLDQGLQFLIQYYNGEERAKGNILERFSAQQFPDLHSELNLSSLELGDSALYFCASSVGGRSYNEQFFGPGTRLTVL.

This clone was picked up a small number of times. The rearrangement uses TRBV5-1 and TRBJ2-3; 15 bases map to TRBD2. After removal of 4 bases from V and 5 bases from J, the junction contained 8 bases not matched to a gene. Per the germline V gene, CDR1 is SGHRS and CDR2 is YFSETQ. The CDR3 has 17 residues. This CDR3 reads CASSQGLAGGMVDTQYF. The DNA of the CDR3 is TGCGCCAGCAGCCAGGGACTAGCGGGAGGTATGGTAGATACGCAGTATTTT.

This clone is a singleton in its sample. This chain links TRBV6-2 or TRBV6-3 with TRBJ2-1, with TRBD2 matching 7 bases. Per germline, CDR1 MNHEY and CDR2 SVGEGT. The length of the CDR3 is 14 residues. Losses at the gene ends were 4 bases for V and 2 bases for J; bases not matched to a gene: 2. The CDR3 spells CASSSGTTYNEQFF. CDR3 sequence (DNA): TGTGCCAGCAGTTCCGGGACTACCTACAATGAGCAGTTCTTC.

V usage is TRBV9 and J usage is TRBJ2-5; TRBD1 matches at 9 bases. After removal of 4 bases from V and 7 bases from J, the junction contained 14 bases not matched to a gene. The CDR3 has 16 residues. CDR1 is SGDLS and CDR2 is YYNGEE in the germline V gene. CDR3 residues: CASSPGQGLKFGTQYF. DNA for the CDR3: TGTGCCAGCAGCCCAGGACAGGGGCTGAAATTCGGGACCCAGTACTTC.

This clone has only one observation. The chain joins TRBV27 to TRBJ1-5, with D hard to call. The CDR3 has 14 amino acids. V lost 4 bases, J lost 0 bases, and 7 bases lay in between. Germline V gene data show CDR1 as MNHEY and CDR2 as SMNVEV (reference sequence). Written as DNA, the CDR3 is TGTGCCAGCAGTTCTCGAGATAGCAATCAGCCCCAGCATTTT. Encoded protein: CASSSRDSNQPQHF.

The chain uses TRBV7-2 and TRBJ2-5, with D perhaps matching TRBD1 (6 bases). Deletions cut 0 bases from V and 4 bases from J, with 9 bases between. The length of the CDR3 is 14 residues. In germline, CDR1 is SGHTA, CDR2 FQGNSA. DNA for the CDR3: TGTGCCAGCAGCTTAGCGGGGGCCTCAGAGACCCAGTACTTC. It is translated as CASSLAGASETQYF.

This chain links TRBV11-2 with TRBJ2-7; 13 bases match TRBD2. After removal of 1 base from V and 4 bases from J, the junction contained 10 bases not matched to a gene. Germline loops: CDR1 SGHAT, CDR2 FQNNGV. The CDR3 runs 18 residues. CDR3 protein: CASSLVWTSGSFGYEQYF. The DNA for the CDR3 is TGTGCCAGCAGCTTAGTATGGACTAGCGGGAGTTTCGGGTACGAGCAGTACTTC.

The V and J genes are TRBV19 and TRBJ2-7; TRBD2 agrees at 11 bases. This CDR3 has 17 residues. Germline CDR1 reads LNHDA; CDR2 reads SQIVND (reference sequence). The ends lost 6 bases at V and 0 bases at J; junction bases unmatched: 10. CDR3 coding DNA: TGTGCCAGTAGCGGGACTAGCGGAGGAACCACCTCCTACGAGCAGTACTTC. This codes for CASSGTSGGTTSYEQYF. The whole variable domain, remainder taken from reference TRBV19 and TRBJ2-7, is DGGITQSPKYLFRKEGQNVTLSCEQNLNHDAMYWYRQDPGQGLRLIYYSQIVNDFQKGDIAEGYSVSREKKESFPLTVTSAQKNPTAFYLCASSGTSGGTTSYEQYFGPGTRLTVT.

The chain combines TRBV7-6 with TRBJ1-3; the D gene is possibly TRBD1 (5 bases). Germline V lookup: CDR1 SGHVS, CDR2 FNYEAQ. Trimming pared 5 bases from V and 0 bases from J, leaving 20 bases between. There are 18 residues in the CDR3. This CDR3 is CASSARNRDSYSGNTIYF. Written as DNA, the CDR3 is TGTGCCAGCAGCGCCAGGAATAGGGACTCTTACTCTGGAAACACCATATATTTT.

The chain joins TRBV5-4 to TRBJ1-6; 8 positions match TRBD1. Trimming removed 4 bases from V and 8 bases from J; junction bases left unmatched: 8. Germline values: CDR1 SGHNT, CDR2 YYREEE (reference sequence). The CDR3 covers 15 residues. CDR3: CASSIRQGRDSPLHF. For the CDR3, the DNA is TGTGCCAGCAGCATACGACAGGGGAGAGATTCACCCCTCCACTTT.

This clone appeared a single time. V usage is TRBV5-1 and J usage is TRBJ2-3, with D maybe TRBD1 (6 bases). The CDR3 totals 15 residues. CDR1 is SGHRS and CDR2 is YFSETQ in the germline V gene. With 4 bases removed from V and 0 bases from J, the gap between germline ends came to 12 bases. In DNA form, the CDR3 reads TGCGCCAGCAGCCTCCCAGGGGAAAGCACAGATACGCAGTATTTT. Translation: CASSLPGESTDTQYF.